These 18 T cell receptor beta chains were all obtained from the same sample, sequenced in a study of shared clonotypes between healthy human individuals. Assay: immunoSEQ multiplex PCR; the TCRdb copy retains only in-frame clones and omits some. The sample records some 490,000 clones, roughly 80% being singletons. Material: PBMCs. The receptors stem from a woman aged 40 to 55 in good health. Some clones in this sample may be carry-over from other donors' samples.

The V gene is TRBV21-1, the J gene TRBJ1-2. TRBV21-1 constitutes a pseudogene. The CDR3 is 16 amino acids. CDR3 protein: CASSKVSGCSSYGYTF. The CDR3, as DNA: TGTGCCAGCAGCAAAGTGTCCGGGTGTTCGAGCTATGGCTACACCTTC.

The chain is built from TRBV14 and TRBJ1-2; D unresolved. V shed 1 base and J shed 3 bases, with 3 bases lying between them. CDR1 is SGHDN, CDR2 FVKESK, per germline. The CDR3 is 12 residues long. DNA of the CDR3: TGTGCCAGCAGCCAAGGACACTATGGCTACACCTTC. It specifies CASSQGHYGYTF.

The gene calls are TRBV30 and TRBJ2-2; D not resolved. This CDR3 has 10 amino acids. In germline, CDR1 is GTSNPN, CDR2 SVGIG (reference sequence). Deletions cut 2 bases from V and 8 bases from J, with 3 bases between. The CDR3 sequence is CAWSKGELFF. In DNA form, the CDR3 reads TGTGCCTGGAGTAAGGGGGAGCTGTTTTTT.

This sequence joins TRBV7-2 and TRBJ1-1, with 11 bases matching TRBD1. The CDR3 has 14 amino acids. Germline V CDR1 and CDR2: SGHTA, FQGNSA. The J segment lost 7 bases and the V segment lost 4 bases, leaving 5 bases of the junction unmatched. In DNA form, the CDR3 reads TGTGCCAGCAGCTCAACGGGACAGGGGGGTGAAGCTTTCTTT. It codes for CASSSTGQGGEAFF.

The V gene is TRBV7-8, the J gene TRBJ2-7; D may be TRBD1 (6 bases). The CDR3 totals 14 residues. V lost 5 bases and J lost 2, with 13 bases in between. The germline CDR1 and CDR2 sequences are SGHVS and FQNEAQ. The CDR3 protein is CASSTGTYTYEQYF. DNA for the CDR3: TGTGCCAGCAGCACAGGGACGTATACCTACGAGCAGTACTTC.

Concerning this clone: A read error likely explains this, since a far larger clone differs by one base. CDR3 amino acids: CASSLGGQVDEQYF. DNA for the CDR3: TGTGCCAGCAGCTTAGGCGGACAGGTGGACGAGCAGTACTTC. The chain links TRBV7-9 to TRBJ2-7; 7 bases match TRBD1. Germline V gene lookup returns CDR1 SEHNR and CDR2 FQNEAQ (reference sequence). Germline trimming cut 1 base from V and 5 bases from J; bases unmatched to any gene: 5. The CDR3 length is 14 residues.

In the case of this clone: A read error likely explains this, since a far larger clone differs by one base. This chain joins TRBV2 and TRBJ1-1, with D perhaps matching TRBD1 (6 bases). The CDR3 is 14 amino acids. The germline CDR1 and CDR2 sequences are SNHLY and FYNNEI. DNA for the CDR3: TGTACCAGCAGTGGGGGCCGGGGACACACTGAAGCTTTCTTT. It is translated as CTSSGGRGHTEAFF.

Note on this clone: An end of the junction differs from the germline gene, which may be a read error. This sequence joins TRBV7-9 and TRBJ1-2; D not certain. The length of the CDR3 is 12 residues. Germline V gives CDR1 SEHNR, CDR2 FQNEAQ (reference sequence). CDR3 in DNA: TGTGCCAGAAGCTTATTATCATATGGCTACACCTTC. This translates into CARSLLSYGYTF.

This rearrangement joins TRBV15 to TRBJ2-7, with TRBD1 matching 11 bases. The ends lost 4 bases at V and 3 bases at J; junction bases unmatched: 2. The CDR3 sequence is 14 residues long. The germline V gene has CDR1 LNHNV and CDR2 YYDKDF (reference sequence). CDR3 nucleotides: TGTGCCACCAGCAAGGGACAGGGGGTCTACGAGCAGTACTTC. It yields the protein CATSKGQGVYEQYF.

V gene TRBV28 combines with J gene TRBJ1-2, with D maybe TRBD1 (6 bases). V lost 1 base and J lost 7, with 13 bases in between. CDR1 is MDHEN and CDR2 is SYDVKM in the germline V gene. The CDR3 runs 14 residues. The CDR3: CASSLSQGSGGYTF. The DNA of the CDR3 is TGTGCCAGCAGTTTATCACAGGGCTCAGGTGGCTACACCTTC.

Concerning this clone: A far larger clone is just one base off, so this is likely a read error. Other DNA sequences within the sample encode an identical CDR3. The chain has TRBV5-4 and TRBJ1-2; possibly TRBD1 for D (6 bases). Germline V gives CDR1 SGHNT, CDR2 YYREEE (reference sequence). There are 14 residues in the CDR3. CDR3 bases: TGTGCCAGCAGCCTGGACAGAGCTAACTATGGCTACACATTC. Its translation: CASSLDRANYGYTF.

This clone was observed many times. The J gene is TRBJ2-7, the V gene TRBV7-9, with unresolved D. V lost 5 bases and J lost 3, with 14 bases in between. CDR3 length: 14 residues. CDR1 SEHNR and CDR2 FQNEAQ come from the germline V gene (reference sequence). For the CDR3, the DNA is TGTGCCAGCAGCCTGGGGTTGGAAGGCTACGAGCAGTACTTC. Residues: CASSLGLEGYEQYF.

The chain combines TRBV7-2 with TRBJ2-2; TRBD2 matches 9 bases. This CDR3 region has 17 residues. CDR1 SGHTA and CDR2 FQGNSA come from the germline V gene. V trimming: 5 bases; J trimming: 6 bases; junction bases outside the gene matches: 13. The CDR3 region has the DNA TGTGCCAGCAGCCCGCGGTCAACGGTAGCGGGGGCCGGGGAGCTGTTTTTT. This gives the protein CASSPRSTVAGAGELFF.

This clone was detected only a few times. The chain carries TRBV7-9 and TRBJ1-2; D uncertain. CDR3 length equals 14 residues. The V end lost 2 bases, the J end lost 8 bases, and 15 bases lay between the germline ends. Germline-derived CDR1 and CDR2 are SEHNR and FQNEAQ (reference sequence). The DNA of the CDR3 is TGTGCCAGCAGCTTACCCCCAGCTGCAGACGGCTACACCTTC. This gives the protein CASSLPPAADGYTF.

This clone has only one observation. A read error may explain this, as a much larger clone is one base away. Other DNA sequences in this specimen translate into the identical CDR3. This rearrangement joins TRBV7-2 to TRBJ2-7; the D is unclear. CDR3 length: 12 residues. Germline-derived CDR1 and CDR2 are SGHTA and FQGNSA. CDR3 residues: CASSPSTYEQYF. The CDR3 nucleotides are TGTGCCAGCAGCCCCTCCACCTATGAGCAGTACTTC.

V usage is TRBV2 and J usage is TRBJ2-1; 10 bases line up with TRBD1. Germline V CDR1 and CDR2: SNHLY, FYNNEI. The ends lost 11 bases at V and 0 bases at J; junction bases unmatched: 16. The CDR3 loop spans 18 amino acids. The CDR3 DNA is TGTGCCGGGGCCGGGACAGGGGCCGCTGGGAGCTCCTACAATGAGCAGTTCTTC. It translates to CAGAGTGAAGSSYNEQFF. The full variable domain, with the rest looked up from reference TRBV2 and TRBJ2-1, is EPEVTQTPSHQVTQMGQEVILRCVPISNHLYFYWYRQILGQKVEFLVSFYNNEISEKSEIFDDQFSVERPDGSNFTLKIRSTKLEDSAMYFCAGAGTGAAGSSYNEQFFGPGTRLTVL.

The chain couples TRBV9 to TRBJ2-1; TRBD2 matches at 14 bases. The CDR3 extends over 18 amino acids. Germline CDR1 and CDR2: SGDLS and YYNGEE. J gave up 10 bases and V 0 bases, and 12 bases lay outside the gene matches. The CDR3 reads CASSVEGTSGGPNGEQFF. The DNA for the CDR3 is TGTGCCAGCAGCGTAGAGGGGACTAGCGGGGGACCCAACGGGGAGCAGTTCTTC.

The genes are TRBV19 and TRBJ2-1; possibly TRBD2 for D (6 bases). This CDR3 region has 16 residues. Trimming cost V 1 base and J 9 bases, with 19 bases left between them. CDR1 and CDR2 from the germline V gene are LNHDA and SQIVND (reference sequence). The CDR3 here is CASSIVGTSLTAEQFF. In DNA, the CDR3 is TGTGCCAGTAGTATAGTCGGCACTAGCCTTACCGCTGAGCAGTTCTTC.